The 10 T cell receptor beta chains in this list originate from one sample, sequenced in a study of blood T cell repertoires in COVID-19. The table came from immunoSEQ multiplex PCR; TCRdb's copy has only in-frame clones and leaves some out. Among more than 95,000 clones, 88% were seen once, and the ten largest hold about 3.2%. Specimen: peripheral blood. These TCRs come from a human donor in a cohort sampled during active COVID-19.

The chain is built from TRBV28 and TRBJ2-1; TRBD2 aligns across 7 bases. Trimming at V came to 4 bases and at J to 7 bases, leaving 10 bases not matched to a gene. The CDR3 totals 15 residues. CDR1 is MDHEN and CDR2 is SYDVKM in the germline V gene. The CDR3 DNA is TGTGCCAGCAGTTCCGAAGGCGGGAGCTCGAATGAGCAGTTCTTC. Translating gives CASSSEGGSSNEQFF.

This chain links TRBV6-5 with TRBJ2-5; 10 positions match TRBD1. CDR3 length: 15 residues. The germline V gene has CDR1 MNHEY and CDR2 SVGAGI. The ends lost 6 bases at V and 1 base at J; junction bases unmatched: 5. In DNA, the CDR3 is TGTGCCAGCAGAGGGTGGACAGGGGGCCAAGAGACCCAGTACTTC. This sequence encodes CASRGWTGGQETQYF.

V is TRBV14 and J is TRBJ2-2; D is unclear. V shed 1 base and J shed 10 bases, with 10 bases lying between them. This CDR3 is built from 13 residues. Per germline, CDR1 SGHDN and CDR2 FVKESK. CDR3 nucleotides: TGTGCCAGCAGCCAAGTTTTCGGTATGGAGCTGTTTTTT. It codes for CASSQVFGMELFF.

The chain uses TRBV9 and TRBJ1-5, with 7 bases fitting TRBD1. Germline CDR1 SGDLS, CDR2 YYNGEE. This CDR3 spans 13 amino acids. V gave up 4 bases and J gave up 5 bases; unmatched junction bases: 3. This CDR3 reads CASSSGGHQPQHF. DNA of the CDR3: TGTGCCAGCAGCTCAGGGGGACATCAGCCCCAGCATTTT.

This rearrangement joins TRBV5-1 to TRBJ2-7; tentative D call: TRBD2 (5 bases). The CDR3 is 15 residues long. The V and J ends lost 1 base and 0 bases respectively, with 11 bases between them. The germline V gene encodes CDR1 SGHRS and CDR2 YFSETQ. The CDR3 DNA reads as TGCGCCAGCAGCTTGACGCCGGGGAGCTCCTACGAGCAGTACTTC. Amino acid sequence: CASSLTPGSSYEQYF.

V usage is TRBV30 and J usage is TRBJ2-5, with D uncertain. Trimming shortened V by 5 bases and J by 5 bases, and 9 bases separated the two germline ends. CDR3 length: 11 amino acids. Germline assignment: CDR1 GTSNPN and CDR2 SVGIG (reference sequence). The CDR3 bases are TGTGCCTGGGCAACCGGTGAGACCCAGTACTTC. Encoded protein: CAWATGETQYF.

This clone was counted only a few times. The rearrangement links TRBV6-5 to TRBJ1-4; tentative D call: TRBD1 (6 bases). Germline V gene sequence: CDR1 MNHEY, CDR2 SVGAGI. Trimming shortened V by 8 bases and J by 0 bases, and 10 bases separated the two germline ends. This CDR3 contains 14 residues. CDR3 in DNA: TGTGCCAGCGGAAGGACAGCAACTAATGAAAAACTGTTTTTT. Encoded protein: CASGRTATNEKLFF.

J is TRBJ1-3 and V is TRBV19, with 7 bases lining up with TRBD1. V lost 4 bases, J lost 0 bases, and 3 bases stayed unmatched. In germline, CDR1 is LNHDA, CDR2 SQIVND (reference sequence). The CDR3 has 15 residues. DNA of the CDR3: TGTGCCAGTAGTAGACAGGGAGCCTCTGGAAACACCATATATTTT. Protein product: CASSRQGASGNTIYF.

The chain couples TRBV11-2 to TRBJ1-2; 7 nucleotides align to TRBD1. CDR1 is SGHAT and CDR2 is FQNNGV in the germline V gene. Trimming took 7 bases from V and 8 from J; bases not matched to a gene: 13. This CDR3 has 14 residues. CDR3 sequence: CASTPDREWRGYTF. The DNA for the CDR3 is TGTGCCAGCACCCCTGACAGGGAATGGAGGGGCTACACCTTC.

This chain uses TRBV6-2 or TRBV6-3 with TRBJ2-7; D call uncertain. Germline V lookup: CDR1 MNHEY, CDR2 SVGEGT. The V and J ends lost 0 bases and 4 bases respectively, with 4 bases between them. The CDR3 length is 12 residues. The CDR3 nucleotides read TGTGCCAGCAGTTACTCCGTTTACGAGCAGTACTTC. Its protein product is CASSYSVYEQYF.